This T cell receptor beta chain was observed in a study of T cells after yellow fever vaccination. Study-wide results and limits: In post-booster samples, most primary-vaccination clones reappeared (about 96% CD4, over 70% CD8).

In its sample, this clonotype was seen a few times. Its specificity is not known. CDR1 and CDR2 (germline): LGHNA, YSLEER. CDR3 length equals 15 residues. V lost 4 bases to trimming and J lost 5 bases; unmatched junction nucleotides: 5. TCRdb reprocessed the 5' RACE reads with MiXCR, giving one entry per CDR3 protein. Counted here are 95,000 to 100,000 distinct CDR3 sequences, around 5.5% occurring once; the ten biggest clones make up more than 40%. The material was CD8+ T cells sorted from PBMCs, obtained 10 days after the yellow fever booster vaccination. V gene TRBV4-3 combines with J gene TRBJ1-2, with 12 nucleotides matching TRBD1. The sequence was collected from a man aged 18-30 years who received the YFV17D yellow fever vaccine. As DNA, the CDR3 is TGCGCCAGCAGCCGGGGACAGGGGGCTTTGTATGGCTACACCTTC. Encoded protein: CASSRGQGALYGYTF.